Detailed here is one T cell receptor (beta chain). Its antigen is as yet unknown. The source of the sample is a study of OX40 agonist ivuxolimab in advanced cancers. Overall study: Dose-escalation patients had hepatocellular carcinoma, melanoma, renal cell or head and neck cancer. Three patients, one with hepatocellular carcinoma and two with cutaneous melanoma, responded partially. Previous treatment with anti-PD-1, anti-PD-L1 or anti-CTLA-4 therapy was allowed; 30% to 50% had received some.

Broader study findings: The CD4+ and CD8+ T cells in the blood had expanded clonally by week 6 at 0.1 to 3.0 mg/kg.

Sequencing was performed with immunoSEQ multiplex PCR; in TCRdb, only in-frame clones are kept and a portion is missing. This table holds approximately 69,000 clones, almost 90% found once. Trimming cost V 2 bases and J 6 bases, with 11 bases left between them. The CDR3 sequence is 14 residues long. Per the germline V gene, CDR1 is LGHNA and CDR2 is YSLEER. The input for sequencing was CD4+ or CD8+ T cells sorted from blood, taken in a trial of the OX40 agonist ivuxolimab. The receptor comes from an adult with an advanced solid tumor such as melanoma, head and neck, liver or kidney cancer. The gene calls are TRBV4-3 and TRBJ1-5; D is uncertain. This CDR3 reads CASSQSVFGQPQHF. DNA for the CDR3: TGCGCCAGCAGCCAAAGCGTGTTCGGTCAGCCCCAGCATTTT.